The entry below describes one T cell receptor beta chain. Its antigen is still unknown. No much larger clonotype is one base removed from it; base qualities were not supplied. This sample is drawn from a study of blood T cell repertoires in COVID-19 (dated by TCRdb to about 2020). General notes on the study: Samples from collaborators originated in the United States, Italy and Spain and spanned both the acute and convalescent phases of COVID-19. Where available, HLA class I and class II types were obtained from metadata supplied by the sample provider rather than from assay-based typing. Subjects who had been exposed to COVID-19, were actively infected with it, or had recovered from it provided the deeply sampled blood TCRbeta repertoires that made up the dataset. The material from the prospective study consisted of cDNA or gDNA derived from T cells, B-cell-depleted T cells, or PBMCs. A de-identified subject ID, COVID-19 status, age in years and sex were almost always included in the sample metadata. The repertoires were released in a freely available public database meant as a resource for research on the immune response to SARS-CoV-2. Samples were obtained from the ongoing ImmuneRACE study (first 160 participants) and from 1,000 to 1,500 subjects provided by 6 global collaborators.

The V end loses 6 bases and the J end loses 1 base, and a stretch of 8 bases separates them. The CDR3 covers 13 residues, taking in both the cysteine and the phenylalanine. Left in the record is the CDR3 DNA by itself, 39 bases read in frame from the first base. Results and caveats for the whole study, not just this receptor: The quantity of clinical and demographic metadata differed by source and by participant and was supplied without curation.

Whole blood was collected in K2EDTA tubes by collaborating institutions according to the institutions' own protocols. For TCRbeta analysis, collaborators shipped samples in one of three forms: frozen whole blood, isolated PBMCs, or DNA extracted from either of those sample types. TCRbeta CDR3 regions were amplified from genomic DNA using the immunoSEQ Assay, a bias-controlled multiplex PCR. The original methods were these. Within the assay, amplification of reference gene primers was used to estimate how many nucleated cells each sample contained. To quantify the absolute abundance of each unique TCRbeta CDR3 rearrangement, sequence reads were collapsed and filtered. For each sample, productive Simpson clonality was calculated as the square root of Simpson's diversity index over productive rearrangements. What TCRdb holds here is the immuneACCESS table cut down to in-frame rearrangements. Part of the clones is not present; checked against another copy, under half of the missing clones reflect an unresolved V gene, and the others are unexplained. V, J and clone size are taken as reported in that table, and D and trimming were inferred from the DNA itself. The sample has tens of thousands of clones on record, 80% to 90% of them singletons. The top ten clonotypes cover 9% to 10% of the sample.

The origin of this receptor is a human donor in a cohort sampled during active COVID-19. The sequence is built from TRBV12-3 or TRBV12-4 and TRBJ2-3; no D gene is confidently identified. The sequenced sample consisted of peripheral blood. The sequenced DNA is TGTGCCAGCAGCCTTAGAGGCACAGATACGCAGTATTTT. The translation is CASSLRGTDTQYF.